This is a list of T cell receptor beta chains from one sample in a study of cytomegalovirus exposure and HLA in healthy donors. Profiling relied on immunoSEQ multiplex PCR, and the TCRdb table lists in-frame clones only, not all of them. Its table lists around 130,000 clones. The sample was PBMCs. The source of these receptors is a woman between 40 and 50 years old in good health and CMV-seronegative. The CDR3 runs from the conserved cysteine through the conserved F or W. The D gene is left open where the match is weak.

V gene	D gene	J gene	CDR3 protein	CDR3 DNA
TRBV18	-	TRBJ1-5	CASSPFVRQPQHF	TGTGCCAGCTCACCCTTTGTTCGTCAGCCCCAGCATTTT
TRBV10-2	-	TRBJ2-2	CAILNGFLNTGELFF	TGCGCCATCCTTAACGGGTTTTTGAACACCGGGGAGCTGTTTTTT
TRBV15	-	TRBJ2-7	CATSRDQGFSYEQYF	TGTGCCACCAGCAGAGACCAGGGCTTTTCCTACGAGCAGTACTTC
TRBV6-1	-	TRBJ1-1	CASSEARADTEAFF	TGTGCCAGCAGTGAAGCGAGGGCTGACACTGAAGCTTTCTTT
TRBV7-3	-	TRBJ2-5	CASSLDRAREETQYF	TGTGCCAGCAGCTTGGACAGAGCAAGGGAAGAGACCCAGTACTTC
TRBV6-6	TRBD2	TRBJ2-3	CASSSSTSGGTDTQYF	TGTGCCAGCAGTTCCTCAACTAGCGGGGGTACAGATACGCAGTATTTT
TRBV7-9	-	TRBJ1-4	CASSLVGATNEKLFF	TGTGCCAGCAGCTTAGTAGGGGCAACTAATGAAAAACTGTTTTTT
TRBV19	-	TRBJ2-6	CASGHSSGANVLTF	TGTGCCAGTGGACACTCCTCTGGGGCCAACGTCCTGACTTTC
TRBV4-2	TRBD1	TRBJ2-7	CASSQVSGQGPYEQYF	TGTGCCAGCAGCCAAGTATCGGGACAGGGCCCCTACGAGCAGTACTTC
TRBV7-3	-	TRBJ1-1	CASSQGMNTEAFF	TGTGCCAGCAGCCAGGGTATGAACACTGAAGCTTTCTTT
TRBV9	TRBD1	TRBJ1-6	CASSYTGGRNSPLHF	TGTGCCAGCAGCTATACAGGGGGTCGTAATTCACCCCTCCACTTT
TRBV6-4	TRBD2	TRBJ2-7	CASSEGAGANYEQYF	TGTGCCAGCAGTGAAGGAGCGGGGGCTAACTACGAGCAGTACTTC
TRBV7-9	TRBD1	TRBJ1-2	CASSRTGGASREGYTF	TGTGCCAGCAGCCGGACAGGGGGCGCCTCCCGGGAGGGCTACACCTTC
TRBV14	TRBD1	TRBJ1-1	CASSLRTGMNTEAFF	TGTGCCAGCAGCCTTCGGACAGGTATGAACACTGAAGCTTTCTTT
TRBV5-1	-	TRBJ2-2	CASSLIRLATNTGELFF	TGCGCCAGCAGCTTGATCAGGCTAGCAACGAACACCGGGGAGCTGTTTTTT
TRBV6-1	TRBD1	TRBJ2-2	CASSEGQGEAGELFF	TGTGCCAGCAGTGAAGGACAGGGTGAAGCCGGGGAGCTGTTTTTT
TRBV7-2	-	TRBJ2-1	CASRIRGSSSYNEQFF	TGTGCCAGCAGGATAAGGGGTTCAAGCTCCTACAATGAGCAGTTCTTC
TRBV29-1	TRBD1	TRBJ1-4	CSVPGTVAEKLFF	TGCAGCGTTCCGGGGACAGTCGCTGAAAAACTGTTTTTT
TRBV29-1	-	TRBJ2-3	CSVVGVSLVIGTQYF	TGCAGCGTTGTTGGAGTGAGTCTCGTCATTGGTACGCAGTATTTT
TRBV6-6	TRBD2	TRBJ2-5	CASSLAGGETQYF	TGTGCCAGCAGTTTAGCGGGGGGAGAGACCCAGTACTTC
TRBV2	-	TRBJ1-4	CASSDGGPGNEKLFF	TGTGCCAGCAGTGATGGGGGCCCAGGCAATGAAAAACTGTTTTTT
TRBV4-3	TRBD1	TRBJ1-2	CASSPRTGGFYGYTF	TGCGCCAGCAGCCCACGGACAGGGGGCTTTTATGGCTACACCTTC
TRBV7-9	TRBD1	TRBJ2-2	CASSWTGGTGELFF	TGTGCCAGCAGCTGGACAGGGGGTACCGGGGAGCTGTTTTTT
TRBV5-5	-	TRBJ1-5	CASSLFAGDGNQPQHF	TGTGCCAGCAGCTTGTTCGCGGGGGATGGTAATCAGCCCCAGCATTTT
TRBV15	-	TRBJ2-2	CATSTGTGELFF	TGTGCCACCAGCACAGGCACCGGGGAGCTGTTTTTT
TRBV4-3	-	TRBJ2-2	CASSLQEQDTGELFF	TGCGCCAGCAGCTTACAAGAACAGGACACCGGGGAGCTGTTTTTT
TRBV7-2	-	TRBJ2-5	CASSFSFGETQYF	TGTGCCAGCAGCTTCTCGTTCGGAGAGACCCAGTACTTC
TRBV7-2	TRBD2	TRBJ2-3	CASSLGGGGATDTQYF	TGTGCCAGCAGCCTAGGAGGCGGGGGGGCCACAGATACGCAGTATTTT
TRBV14	TRBD1	TRBJ1-2	CASSHQGECTF	TGTGCCAGCAGCCACCAGGGGGAGTGCACCTTC
TRBV5-4	TRBD1	TRBJ1-3	CASSLNRGPGNTIYF	TGTGCCAGCAGCTTGAACAGGGGGCCTGGAAACACCATATATTTT
TRBV9	-	TRBJ1-1	CASSAGVTNTEAFF	TGTGCCAGCAGCGCAGGGGTAACGAACACTGAAGCTTTCTTT